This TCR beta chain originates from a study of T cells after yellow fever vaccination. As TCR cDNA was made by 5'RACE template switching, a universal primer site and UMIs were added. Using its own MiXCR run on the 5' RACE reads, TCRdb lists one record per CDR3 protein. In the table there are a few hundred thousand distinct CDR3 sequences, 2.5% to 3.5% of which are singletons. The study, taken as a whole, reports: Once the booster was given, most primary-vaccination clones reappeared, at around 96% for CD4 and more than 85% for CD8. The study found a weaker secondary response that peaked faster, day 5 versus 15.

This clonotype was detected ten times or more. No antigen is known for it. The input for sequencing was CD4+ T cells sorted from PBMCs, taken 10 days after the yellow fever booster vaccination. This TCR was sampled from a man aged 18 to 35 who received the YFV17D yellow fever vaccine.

The DNA of the CDR3 is TGTGCCAGCAGCCAAGCAAGCGGCAATGAGCAGTTCTTC. It specifies CASSQASGNEQFF. This chain links TRBV3-1 with TRBJ2-1, with D tentatively TRBD2 (5 bases). Germline V gene data show CDR1 as LGHDT and CDR2 as YNNKEL (reference sequence). The V gene lost 1 base and the J gene lost 6 bases, with 7 bases spanning the gap. This CDR3 spans 13 amino acids.